Presented here are 17 T cell receptor beta chains from one specimen sequenced in a study of CD8+ T cells in alopecia areata. RNA, once extracted, was reverse transcribed into cDNA for use as the sequencing template. The data were produced by immunoSEQ multiplex PCR, yet TCRdb's version contains in-frame clones alone and is incomplete. The profile shows 200,000 to 250,000 clones, roughly 64% of them singletons. Regarding treatment: oral pan-JAK inhibitor, 5-10 mg twice daily. The sample here was CD4+ T cells sorted from blood, taken at week 4, from a patient treated with tofacitinib. All receptors derive from a human donor with alopecia areata.

The rearrangement links TRBV19 to TRBJ1-2; D is ambiguous. The CDR3 is 12 residues long. In germline, CDR1 is LNHDA, CDR2 SQIVND (reference sequence). V lost 10 bases and J lost 1, with 10 bases in between. The CDR3 DNA reads as TGTGCCACCGAAAGCGGTAACTATGGCTACACCTTC. It codes for CATESGNYGYTF.

This clone has just one count. The gene calls are TRBV29-1 and TRBJ2-7, with TRBD1 matching 9 bases. The V segment lost 4 bases and the J segment 2 bases; nucleotides outside the gene matches: 3. Germline loops: CDR1 SQVTM, CDR2 ANQGSEA. The CDR3 totals 13 residues. The CDR3 sequence: CSVAQGATYEQYF. The DNA of the CDR3 is TGCAGCGTTGCACAGGGGGCCACCTACGAGCAGTACTTC.

This chain connects TRBV11-2 to TRBJ2-1; 7 positions match TRBD1. CDR1 is SGHAT and CDR2 is FQNNGV in the germline V gene. V dropped 5 bases and J dropped 15; count of bases not matched to a gene: 13. The CDR3 length is 13 residues. The CDR3 nucleotides read TGTGCCAGCAGCCATGGGGACAGCCAGGTGCGGTTCTTC. This sequence encodes CASSHGDSQVRFF.

The chain recombines TRBV30 with TRBJ1-1; D uncertain. Germline V gene data show CDR1 as GTSNPN and CDR2 as SVGIG (reference sequence). The CDR3 loop spans 12 amino acids. Trimming cost V 3 bases and J 0 bases, with 5 bases left between them. CDR3 protein: CAWRWVNTEAFF. The DNA for the CDR3 is TGTGCCTGGAGGTGGGTGAACACTGAAGCTTTCTTT. The whole variable domain, remainder taken from reference TRBV30 and TRBJ1-1, is SQTIHQWPATLVQPVGSPLSLECTVEGTSNPNLYWYRQAAGRGLQLLFYSVGIGQISSEVPQNLSASRPQDRQFILSSKKLLLSDSGFYLCAWRWVNTEAFFGQGTRLTVV.

The chain carries TRBV5-1 and TRBJ2-5; the match to TRBD1 covers 8 bases. Germline V gene sequence: CDR1 SGHRS, CDR2 YFSETQ. This CDR3 contains 15 residues. The J segment lost 4 bases and the V segment lost 3 bases, leaving 8 bases of the junction unmatched. Here the CDR3 reads CASSSGAGGTETQYF. As DNA, the CDR3 is TGCGCCAGCAGCTCTGGTGCAGGGGGCACAGAGACCCAGTACTTC.

CDR3 loop: CASSNGQGRYGYTF. Here the CDR3 DNA reads TGTGCCAGCAGCAACGGACAGGGACGGTATGGCTACACCTTC. The rearrangement joins TRBV7-9 to TRBJ1-2; 8 nucleotides match TRBD1. Germline lookup yields CDR1 SEHNR and CDR2 FQNEAQ (reference sequence). Trimming removed 5 bases from V and 5 bases from J; junction bases left unmatched: 7. This CDR3 has 14 amino acids.

The V gene is TRBV30, the J gene TRBJ1-1; TRBD1 is a possible D gene (5 bases). Trimming cost V 8 bases and J 4 bases, with 17 bases left between them. The CDR3 consists of 13 residues. Germline V gives CDR1 GTSNPN, CDR2 SVGIG (reference sequence). In nucleotides, the CDR3 is TGTGCCATAGAACGGGGGTCGGCCACTGAAGCTTTCTTT. Translation gives CAIERGSATEAFF.

This clone has just a few counts. The rearrangement links TRBV4-2 to TRBJ1-2; D remains ambiguous. This CDR3 contains 15 residues. CDR1 is LGHNA, CDR2 YNFKEQ, per germline. V lost 6 bases to trimming and J lost 1 base, with 15 bases between them. CDR3 in DNA: TGTGCCAGCAGATCCGGGGAGGGAGGTAACTATGGCTACACCTTC. Translation: CASRSGEGGNYGYTF.

The rearrangement links TRBV6-1 to TRBJ1-2; D ambiguous. Per the germline V gene, CDR1 is MNHNS and CDR2 is SASEGT. The CDR3 contains 13 residues. V was cut by 2 bases and J by 2 bases, with 6 bases left in between. The CDR3 reads CASSEFGNYGYTF. CDR3 coding DNA: TGTGCCAGCAGTGAATTCGGGAACTATGGCTACACCTTC.

The genes are TRBV28 and TRBJ1-2; D gene ambiguous. Trimming stripped 10 bases from V and 8 bases from J, with 11 bases between. The CDR3 is 10 amino acids. CDR1 is MDHEN, CDR2 SYDVKM, per germline. CDR3 loop: CATYIRGYTF. CDR3 DNA: TGTGCCACCTATATTCGGGGCTACACCTTC.

This clone turned up a few times. This sequence joins TRBV4-3 and TRBJ2-3, with D possibly matching TRBD2 (6 bases). Germline V gene data show CDR1 as LGHNA and CDR2 as YSLEER. The CDR3 totals 17 residues. The germline V and J ends were trimmed by 1 base and 6 bases, with 20 bases remaining between them. Here the CDR3 reads CASSQGAGPRPEDTQYF. The CDR3 coding sequence is TGCGCCAGCAGCCAAGGCGCGGGACCCCGTCCGGAGGATACGCAGTATTTT.

The V gene is TRBV5-1, the J gene TRBJ2-3; D unresolved. The V end was cut by 3 bases, the J end by 4 bases, with 9 bases between. CDR1 and CDR2 from the germline V gene are SGHRS and YFSETQ. This CDR3 region has 13 residues. CDR3 in DNA: TGCGCCAGCAGCTACGATCTTCCAGATACGCAGTATTTT. Translating gives CASSYDLPDTQYF. Filled out from reference TRBV5-1 and TRBJ2-3, the complete variable domain reads KAGVTQTPRYLIKTRGQQVTLSCSPISGHRSVSWYQQTPGQGLQFLFEYFSETQRNKGNFPGRFSGRQFSNSRSEMNVSTLELGDSALYLCASSYDLPDTQYFGPGTRLTVL.

This sequence joins TRBV29-1 and TRBJ1-1; D possibly corresponds to TRBD1 (6 bases). The CDR3 is made up of 12 amino acids. Trimming left V 7 bases short and J 0 bases short, with 9 bases between. Germline V lookup: CDR1 SQVTM, CDR2 ANQGSEA. This CDR3 reads CSGGGLNTEAFF. For the CDR3, the DNA is TGCAGCGGGGGGGGCCTGAACACTGAAGCTTTCTTT.

V usage is TRBV5-1 and J usage is TRBJ2-1; TRBD2 matches 7 bases. There are 14 residues in the CDR3. V lost 5 bases and J lost 3; bases outside the gene matches: 5. Germline CDR1 SGHRS, CDR2 YFSETQ. The CDR3 DNA reads TGCGCCAGCAGGGTGGCGGGGGACTACAATGAGCAGTTCTTC. This gives the protein CASRVAGDYNEQFF.

Only one count was recorded for this clone. The CDR3 region is CASRTPGARETQYF. The DNA for the CDR3 is TGTGCCAGCCGGACACCCGGGGCTCGGGAGACCCAGTACTTC. The V and J genes are TRBV6-5 and TRBJ2-5; TRBD1 or TRBD2 may be the D gene (5 bases each). Germline V CDR1 and CDR2: MNHEY, SVGAGI. V gave up 8 bases and J gave up 5 bases, with 18 bases separating them. The CDR3 runs to 14 residues.

The V and J genes are TRBV7-6 and TRBJ2-7; D is perhaps TRBD2 (7 bases). CDR1 is SGHVS and CDR2 is FNYEAQ in the germline V gene. The CDR3 covers 16 residues. Trimming took 5 bases from V and 7 from J, leaving 24 bases between them. The CDR3 loop reads CASSPSVGGRKEEQYF. CDR3 DNA sequence: TGTGCCAGCAGCCCGTCGGTCGGGGGGCGGAAGGAAGAGCAGTACTTC.

This clone was seen more than once but under ten times. The gene calls are TRBV5-1 and TRBJ2-3, with 8 nucleotides matching TRBD2. CDR3 length: 15 residues. Germline assignment: CDR1 SGHRS and CDR2 YFSETQ. Trimming cost V 0 bases and J 5 bases; bases outside gene matches: 5. Written as DNA, the CDR3 is TGCGCCAGCAGCTTGGGAACCGGGGGGGAAGATACGCAGTATTTT. Residues: CASSLGTGGEDTQYF.